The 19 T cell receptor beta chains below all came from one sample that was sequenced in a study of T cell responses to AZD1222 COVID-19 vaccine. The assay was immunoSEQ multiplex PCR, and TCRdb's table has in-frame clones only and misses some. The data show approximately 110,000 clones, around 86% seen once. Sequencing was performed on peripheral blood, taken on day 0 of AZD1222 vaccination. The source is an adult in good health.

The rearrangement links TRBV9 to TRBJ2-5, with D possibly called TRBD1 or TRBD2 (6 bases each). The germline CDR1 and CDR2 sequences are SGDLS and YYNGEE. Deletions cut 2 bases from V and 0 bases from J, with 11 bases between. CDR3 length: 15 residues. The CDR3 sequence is CASSVGGTNQETQYF. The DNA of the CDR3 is TGTGCCAGCAGCGTCGGCGGGACAAACCAAGAGACCCAGTACTTC.

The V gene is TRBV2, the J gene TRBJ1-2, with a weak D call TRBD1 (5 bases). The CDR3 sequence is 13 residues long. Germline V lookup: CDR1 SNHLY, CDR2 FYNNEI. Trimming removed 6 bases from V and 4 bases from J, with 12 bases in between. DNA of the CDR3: TGTGCCAGCAGGCTGACAGTGATCTATGGCTACACCTTC. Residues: CASRLTVIYGYTF.

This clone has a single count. DNA for the CDR3: TGTGCCAGCAGTGCGAGCGGGATCACAAATGAGCAGTTCTTC. Translation gives CASSASGITNEQFF. The rearrangement links TRBV27 to TRBJ2-1; 7 nucleotides align to TRBD2. J was trimmed by 7 bases and V by 5 bases; bases with no gene match: 8. The CDR3 contains 14 residues. Germline CDR1 MNHEY, CDR2 SMNVEV (reference sequence).

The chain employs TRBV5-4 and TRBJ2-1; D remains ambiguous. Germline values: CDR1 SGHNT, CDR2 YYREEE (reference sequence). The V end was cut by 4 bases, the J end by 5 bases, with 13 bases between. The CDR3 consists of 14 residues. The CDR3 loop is CASSNTPLDNEQFF. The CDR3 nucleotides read TGTGCCAGCAGCAACACCCCTTTGGACAATGAGCAGTTCTTC.

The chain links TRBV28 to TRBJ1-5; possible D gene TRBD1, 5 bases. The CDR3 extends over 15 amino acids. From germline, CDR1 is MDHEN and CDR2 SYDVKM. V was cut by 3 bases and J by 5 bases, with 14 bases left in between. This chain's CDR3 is CASSFLGQGDQPQHF. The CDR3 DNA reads TGTGCCAGCAGTTTTTTAGGCCAGGGAGATCAGCCCCAGCATTTT.

The CDR3 region is CASSSGTGRWNTEAFF. CDR3 DNA: TGTGCCAGCAGCTCCGGGACAGGGCGTTGGAACACTGAAGCTTTCTTT. The chain is built from TRBV5-5 and TRBJ1-1, with TRBD1 matching 9 bases. Germline values: CDR1 SGHKS, CDR2 YYEKEE (reference sequence). V lost 3 bases and J lost 1; bases outside the gene matches: 7. This CDR3 comprises 16 residues. Together with reference TRBV5-5 and TRBJ1-1, the CDR3 gives the full variable domain: DAGVTQSPTHLIKTRGQQVTLRCSPISGHKSVSWYQQVLGQGPQFIFQYYEKEERGRGNFPDRFSARQFPNYSSELNVNALLLGDSALYLCASSSGTGRWNTEAFFGQGTRLTVV.

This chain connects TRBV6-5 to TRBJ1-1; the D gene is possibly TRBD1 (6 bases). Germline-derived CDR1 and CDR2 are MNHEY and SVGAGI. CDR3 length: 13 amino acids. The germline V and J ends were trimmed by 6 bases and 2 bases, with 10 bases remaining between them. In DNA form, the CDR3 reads TGTGCCAGCAGACCAGGGGTAAACACTGAAGCTTTCTTT. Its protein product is CASRPGVNTEAFF.

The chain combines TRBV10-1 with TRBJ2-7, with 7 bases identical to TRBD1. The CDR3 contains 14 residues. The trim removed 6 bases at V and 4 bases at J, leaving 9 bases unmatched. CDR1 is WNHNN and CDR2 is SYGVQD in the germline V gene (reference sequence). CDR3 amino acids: CASSMMGQPYEQYF. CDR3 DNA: TGCGCCAGCAGCATGATGGGACAGCCATACGAGCAGTACTTC.

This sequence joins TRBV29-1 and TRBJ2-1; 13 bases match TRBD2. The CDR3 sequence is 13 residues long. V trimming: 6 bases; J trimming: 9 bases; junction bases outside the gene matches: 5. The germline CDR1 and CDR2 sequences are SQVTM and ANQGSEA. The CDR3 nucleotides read TGCAGCGTAAGGACTAGCGGGAGAGGTGAGCAGTTCTTC. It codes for CSVRTSGRGEQFF.

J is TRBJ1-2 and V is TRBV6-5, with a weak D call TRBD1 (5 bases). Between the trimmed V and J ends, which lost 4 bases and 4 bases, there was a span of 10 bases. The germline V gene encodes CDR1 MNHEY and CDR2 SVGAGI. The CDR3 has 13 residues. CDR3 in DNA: TGTGCCAGCAGTTGGGACGGCGCCTATGGCTACACCTTC. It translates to CASSWDGAYGYTF.

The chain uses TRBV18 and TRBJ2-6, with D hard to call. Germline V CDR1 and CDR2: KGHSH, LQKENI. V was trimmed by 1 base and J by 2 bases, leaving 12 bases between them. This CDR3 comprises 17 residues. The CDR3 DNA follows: TGTGCCAGCTCACCACAATCTTCAGGAGCTGGGGCCAACGTCCTGACTTTC. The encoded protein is CASSPQSSGAGANVLTF.

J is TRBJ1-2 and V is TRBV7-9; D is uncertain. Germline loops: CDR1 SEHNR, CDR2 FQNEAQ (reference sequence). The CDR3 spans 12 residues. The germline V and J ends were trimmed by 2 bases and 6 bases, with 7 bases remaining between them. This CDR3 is CASSLSWDGYTF. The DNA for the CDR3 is TGTGCCAGCAGCTTAAGCTGGGATGGCTACACCTTC.

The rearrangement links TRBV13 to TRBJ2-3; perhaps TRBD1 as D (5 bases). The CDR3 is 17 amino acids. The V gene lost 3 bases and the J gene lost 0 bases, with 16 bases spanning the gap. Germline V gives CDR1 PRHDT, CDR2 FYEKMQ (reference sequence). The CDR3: CASSFKGWAGSTDTQYF. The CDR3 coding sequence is TGTGCCAGCAGCTTTAAGGGCTGGGCAGGGAGCACAGATACGCAGTATTTT.

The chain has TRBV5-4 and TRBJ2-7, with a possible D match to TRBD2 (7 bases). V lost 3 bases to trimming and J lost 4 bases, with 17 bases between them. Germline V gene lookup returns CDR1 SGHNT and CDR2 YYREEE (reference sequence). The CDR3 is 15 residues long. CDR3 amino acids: CASSSDLGGQYEQYF. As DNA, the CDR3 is TGTGCCAGCAGCTCAGACCTCGGGGGGCAGTACGAGCAGTACTTC.

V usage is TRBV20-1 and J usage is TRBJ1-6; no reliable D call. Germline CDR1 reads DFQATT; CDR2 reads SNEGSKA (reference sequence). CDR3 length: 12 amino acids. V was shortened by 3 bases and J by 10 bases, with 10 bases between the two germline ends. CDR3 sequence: CSASLVGSPLHF. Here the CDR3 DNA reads TGCAGTGCTAGTCTAGTTGGATCACCCCTCCACTTT.

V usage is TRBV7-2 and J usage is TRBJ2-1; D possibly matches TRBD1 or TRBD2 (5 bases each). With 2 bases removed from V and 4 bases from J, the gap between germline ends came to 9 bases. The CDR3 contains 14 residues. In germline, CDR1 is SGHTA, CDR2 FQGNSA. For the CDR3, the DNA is TGTGCCAGCAGCTTAAGGGACCTTTACAATGAGCAGTTCTTC. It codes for CASSLRDLYNEQFF.

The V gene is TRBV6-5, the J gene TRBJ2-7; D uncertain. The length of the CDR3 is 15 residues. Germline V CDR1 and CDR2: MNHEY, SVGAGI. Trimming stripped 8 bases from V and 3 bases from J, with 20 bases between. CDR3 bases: TGTGCCAGCGGCATCGGGCCCGACCCTCTCTACGAGCAGTACTTC. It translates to CASGIGPDPLYEQYF.

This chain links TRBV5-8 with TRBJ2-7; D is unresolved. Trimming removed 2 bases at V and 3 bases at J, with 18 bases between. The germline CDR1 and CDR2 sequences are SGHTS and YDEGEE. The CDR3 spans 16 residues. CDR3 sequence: CASSFGPLGRSYEQYF. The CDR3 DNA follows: TGTGCCAGCAGCTTCGGGCCATTGGGTCGGAGCTACGAGCAGTACTTC.

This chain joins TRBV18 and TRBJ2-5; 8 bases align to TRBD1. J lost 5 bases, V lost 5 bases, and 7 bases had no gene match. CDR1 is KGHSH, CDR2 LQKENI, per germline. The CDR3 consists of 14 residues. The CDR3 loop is CASSRAGGLETQYF. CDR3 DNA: TGTGCCAGCTCAAGGGCAGGGGGCCTGGAGACCCAGTACTTC.